The 19 T cell receptor beta chains listed next were all sequenced from one sample in a study of human T cells and chemical hapten exposure. Regarding time point: patch test 2, 6 weeks after DPC sensitization. The sample's treatment: therapeutic diphenylcyclopropenone sensitization with weekly scalp DPC. In TCRdb, the RACE reads were re-called with MiXCR into one record per CDR3 protein. In the table there are some 350,000 distinct CDR3 sequences, roughly 6% of which are singletons. The sequencing here drew on whole blood, taken in connection with sensitization to the hapten diphenylcyclopropenone (DPC). The receptors stem from a woman aged 18-29 years with alopecia areata. Some clones in this sample may be carry-over from other donors' samples.

This clonotype was seen only a few times. J is TRBJ2-1 and V is TRBV28; no clear D gene. Germline-derived CDR1 and CDR2 are MDHEN and SYDVKM. The V end lost 4 bases, the J end lost 5 bases, and 12 bases lay between the germline ends. The CDR3 is made up of 14 amino acids. The CDR3 here is CASSWKGIDNEQFF. The CDR3 nucleotides read TGTGCCAGCAGTTGGAAAGGGATTGACAATGAGCAGTTCTTC.

This clonotype was seen many times. The chain links TRBV5-4 to TRBJ2-7; TRBD1 is a possible D gene (6 bases). The length of the CDR3 is 14 residues. V lost 4 bases, J lost 6 bases, and 17 bases lay in between. The germline V gene encodes CDR1 SGHNT and CDR2 YYREEE (reference sequence). The CDR3 reads CASSPGAKRGEQYF. In DNA, the CDR3 is TGTGCCAGCAGCCCAGGGGCCAAGAGGGGCGAGCAGTACTTC.

There are a few counts of this clonotype. The chain has TRBV6-2 or TRBV6-3 and TRBJ2-7; 11 nucleotides agree with TRBD1. The germline gives CDR1 MNHEY, CDR2 SVGEGT. J was trimmed by 6 bases and V by 7 bases; bases with no gene match: 5. The CDR3 runs to 13 residues. CDR3 DNA sequence: TGTGCCAGCAACCCCGGGACAGGGGGCGAGCAGTACTTC. Its protein product is CASNPGTGGEQYF.

V usage is TRBV20-1 and J usage is TRBJ2-7; TRBD2 matches at 12 bases. Trimming at V came to 0 bases and at J to 4 bases, leaving 4 bases not matched to a gene. Germline CDR1 and CDR2: DFQATT and SNEGSKA (reference sequence). CDR3 size: 15 residues. The CDR3 sequence: CSARDRLAGEYEQYF. In DNA form, the CDR3 reads TGCAGTGCTAGAGACCGACTAGCGGGGGAGTACGAGCAGTACTTC.

This clonotype was found many times. The chain has TRBV9 and TRBJ2-2; no firm D call. Per germline, CDR1 SGDLS and CDR2 YYNGEE. This CDR3 contains 16 residues. Deletions cut 3 bases from V and 2 bases from J, with 14 bases between. CDR3 protein: CASSGGSATNTGELFF. CDR3 DNA: TGTGCCAGCAGCGGGGGTTCAGCCACTAACACCGGGGAGCTGTTTTTT.

The genes are TRBV7-9 and TRBJ1-1, with D hard to call. The CDR3 consists of 12 residues. From germline, CDR1 is SEHNR and CDR2 FQNEAQ (reference sequence). V was shortened by 5 bases and J by 11 bases, with 15 bases between the two germline ends. The CDR3 nucleotides are TGTGCCAGCAGCCCCGCGGTCATTAAGGCTTTCTTT. Its translation is CASSPAVIKAFF. The full variable domain, its missing parts supplied by reference TRBV7-9 and TRBJ1-1, is DTGVSQNPRHKITKRGQNVTFRCDPISEHNRLYWYRQTLGQGPEFLTYFQNEAQLEKSRLLSDRFSAERPKGSFSTLEIQRTEQGDSAMYLCASSPAVIKAFFGQGTRLTVV.

At least ten counts were recorded for this clonotype. The CDR3, as DNA: TGCAGTGCCCAAGACAGGGGGAAGTATGGCTACACCTTC. It yields the protein CSAQDRGKYGYTF. The J gene is TRBJ1-2, the V gene TRBV20-1, with TRBD1 identical over 9 bases. CDR3 size: 13 residues. V lost 6 bases and J lost 5; bases outside the gene matches: 7. CDR1 is DFQATT, CDR2 SNEGSKA, per germline (reference sequence).

The rearrangement joins TRBV12-3 or TRBV12-4 to TRBJ2-7; possibly TRBD2 for D (6 bases). The CDR3 extends over 15 amino acids. V was pared by 0 bases and J by 5 bases, with 14 bases between. CDR3 DNA sequence: TGTGCCAGCAGTTTAGCGAGAGGAGGGGTCCACGAGCAGTACTTC. This translates into CASSLARGGVHEQYF.

This clonotype has a count of ten or more. This sequence joins TRBV5-5 and TRBJ2-3, with D uncertain. Trimming cost V 3 bases and J 1 base, with 18 bases left between them. The CDR3 extends over 17 amino acids. Germline CDR1 is SGHKS and CDR2 is YYEKEE (reference sequence). CDR3: CASSSPSPSPRTDTQYF. The DNA of the CDR3 is TGTGCCAGCAGCTCCCCTTCGCCCTCCCCACGCACAGATACGCAGTATTTT.

This chain links TRBV4-2 with TRBJ2-2; 7 bases line up with TRBD2. The CDR3 has 15 residues. Germline CDR1 and CDR2: LGHNA and YNFKEQ. With 6 bases clipped from V and 4 bases from J, the junction kept 8 bases outside the gene matches. Written as DNA, the CDR3 is TGTGCCAGCAGTCAGAGCGGGGCGGGCACCGGGGAGCTGTTTTTT. Residues: CASSQSGAGTGELFF.

Ten or more counts support this clonotype. The chain carries TRBV20-1 and TRBJ1-6; 7 bases match TRBD1. The V segment lost 2 bases and the J segment 6 bases; nucleotides outside the gene matches: 13. Germline CDR1 DFQATT, CDR2 SNEGSKA (reference sequence). This CDR3 is built from 17 residues. The CDR3 reads CSARRTGRAGGNSPLHF. DNA for the CDR3: TGCAGTGCTAGACGAACCGGTAGGGCAGGGGGTAATTCACCCCTCCACTTT.

A few counts support this clonotype. The rearrangement uses TRBV14 and TRBJ2-7; a possible D gene is TRBD2 (5 bases). Trimming pared 2 bases from V and 6 bases from J, leaving 14 bases between. Per germline, CDR1 SGHDN and CDR2 FVKESK. This CDR3 is built from 14 residues. CDR3 nucleotide sequence: TGTGCCAGCAGCCAAAGAGACCTCCGGGGCGAGCAGTACTTC. Residues: CASSQRDLRGEQYF.

This clonotype has ten or more counts. The chain employs TRBV2 and TRBJ2-3, with 10 bases matching TRBD2. The CDR3 extends over 13 amino acids. The trim removed 10 bases at V and 5 bases at J, leaving 6 bases unmatched. Germline CDR1 reads SNHLY; CDR2 reads FYNNEI. The CDR3: CAIASGGQDTQYF. The CDR3, as DNA: TGTGCCATCGCTAGCGGGGGCCAAGATACGCAGTATTTT. The whole variable domain, remainder taken from reference TRBV2 and TRBJ2-3, is EPEVTQTPSHQVTQMGQEVILRCVPISNHLYFYWYRQILGQKVEFLVSFYNNEISEKSEIFDDQFSVERPDGSNFTLKIRSTKLEDSAMYFCAIASGGQDTQYFGPGTRLTVL.

Remarks on this clonotype: One end of the junction fails to match germline, which may point to a read error. The rearrangement uses TRBV24-1 and TRBJ2-2; weak D call: TRBD2 (5 bases). Germline assignment: CDR1 KGHDR and CDR2 SFDVKD. The length of the CDR3 is 14 residues. Written as DNA, the CDR3 is TGTGCCACCTGTGACCGACTAAACACCGGGGAGCTGTTTTTT. Protein product: CATCDRLNTGELFF.

This chain joins TRBV18 and TRBJ1-4; D gene uncertain. Germline values: CDR1 KGHSH, CDR2 LQKENI. The CDR3 totals 14 residues. V lost 3 bases to trimming and J lost 7 bases, with 12 bases between them. CDR3 residues: CASSPRDLGEKLFF. The CDR3 DNA reads TGTGCCAGCTCACCCCGGGATTTGGGTGAAAAACTGTTTTTT.

CDR3 nucleotides: TGTGCCAGCAGCTTAGGCGACTTGGCAGATACGCAGTATTTT. Translating gives CASSLGDLADTQYF. The V and J genes are TRBV11-3 and TRBJ2-3; no definite D call. Trimming took off 1 base at V and 4 bases at J, with 9 bases between the two ends. Per the germline V gene, CDR1 is SGHNT and CDR2 is YENEEA. This CDR3 is 14 amino acids long.

This clonotype was found many times. The CDR3 DNA sequence: TGTGCCAGCTCAAGATTAGACAATGAGTCGGGAACCTTC. This encodes CASSRLDNESGTF. The J gene is TRBJ1-2, the V gene TRBV28; D remains unclear. Per the germline V gene, CDR1 is MDHEN and CDR2 is SYDVKM. Trimming cost V 8 bases and J 14 bases, with 24 bases left between them. This CDR3 comprises 13 residues.

This clonotype was observed at least ten times. The chain carries TRBV18 and TRBJ1-5; tentatively, D is TRBD1 (5 bases). This CDR3 spans 14 amino acids. Germline lookup yields CDR1 KGHSH and CDR2 LQKENI. Deletions cut 6 bases from V and 7 bases from J, with 16 bases between. CDR3 nucleotides: TGTGCCAGCTCTCCTTATGAAAGGGGACAGCCCCAGCATTTT. As protein: CASSPYERGQPQHF.

This clonotype has ten or more counts. The chain uses TRBV7-2 and TRBJ1-5; possibly TRBD1 for D (5 bases). The CDR3 has 14 amino acids. Germline CDR1 and CDR2: SGHTA and FQGNSA. Trimming cost V 1 base and J 7 bases, with 11 bases left between them. The CDR3 here is CASSLGGAQQPQHF. The CDR3 DNA is TGTGCCAGCAGCTTAGGAGGGGCGCAACAGCCCCAGCATTTT.